Shown below are 4 T cell receptor beta chains from a single sample sequenced in a study of T cells in Graves' hyperthyroidism and ophthalmopathy. Authors of the study amplified TCR beta CDR3 regions from RNA transcripts. HTBI primers were employed in a first-round RT-PCR of the TCR CDR3. TCRdb recomputed calls from the multiplex PCR reads with MiXCR, one row per CDR3 protein. The sample includes fewer than 550,000 distinct CDR3 sequences, around 22% of them seen just once. Specimen: blood. The receptors were sampled from a woman in her twenties or thirties with Graves' ophthalmopathy.

This clonotype was counted at least ten times. The J gene is TRBJ1-1, the V gene TRBV28, with D possibly matching TRBD1 (6 bases). The length of the CDR3 is 15 residues. CDR1 and CDR2 from the germline V gene are MDHEN and SYDVKM. V lost 5 bases and J 7 bases, leaving 20 bases between the germline ends. The DNA for the CDR3 is TGTGCCAGCAGTCCTGGCGGGGGCGCGGTGGATGAAGCTTTCTTT. Amino acid sequence: CASSPGGGAVDEAFF.

This clonotype was recorded many times. This chain joins TRBV27 and TRBJ1-2, with 7 positions matching TRBD1. V gave up 5 bases and J gave up 5 bases; unmatched junction bases: 11. Germline loops: CDR1 MNHEY, CDR2 SMNVEV (reference sequence). The CDR3 loop spans 15 amino acids. The CDR3 DNA sequence: TGTGCCAGCAGTGACGCCGGGACAGAAATTTATGGCTACACCTTC. Protein product: CASSDAGTEIYGYTF.

This clonotype was observed at least ten times. The rearrangement uses TRBV7-8 and TRBJ2-7; weak D call: TRBD2 (6 bases). V gave up 3 bases and J gave up 3 bases, with 12 bases separating them. The CDR3 is 14 residues long. Germline lookup yields CDR1 SGHVS and CDR2 FQNEAQ. CDR3 nucleotides: TGTGCCAGCAGCTTTGATCTCGGGGGCTACGAGCAGTACTTC. Its protein is CASSFDLGGYEQYF.

This clonotype was recorded many times. The chain uses TRBV6-5 and TRBJ2-6, with D perhaps TRBD2 (7 bases). V dropped 2 bases and J dropped 1 base, with 9 bases sitting between them. The length of the CDR3 is 16 residues. CDR1 MNHEY and CDR2 SVGAGI come from the germline V gene. CDR3 nucleotides: TGTGCCAGCAGTTACGAGGGGGGGTCTGGGGCCAACGTCCTGACTTTC. This codes for CASSYEGGSGANVLTF.